These T cell receptor beta chains were read from a single sample in a study of PD-1 blockade in classical Hodgkin lymphoma. Using immunoSEQ multiplex PCR, the repertoire was profiled, and TCRdb retains in-frame clones only, with some absent. The sample lists some 23,000 clones, about two thirds seen once, with more than 15% in the top ten. Sequencing used peripheral blood mononuclear cells (PBMCs), obtained at baseline. The receptor source for this set is a human donor with classical Hodgkin lymphoma. Both conserved end residues are trimmed from each CDR3. The order of the fields is J gene, clone size, D gene, V gene, CDR3 protein. A D gene is named only where the DNA matches it firmly. Rows give clone size only sometimes, using once, few, many, or a class for an expanded clone.

J: TRBJ2-5; size: .; D: .; V: TRBV5-4; CDR3: ASSLRGGETQY
J: TRBJ1-3; size: .; D: TRBD1; V: TRBV19; CDR3: ASSPFLTGGFSNTIY
J: TRBJ2-3; size: .; D: .; V: TRBV2; CDR3: ASSEFEGTTQY
J: TRBJ2-5; size: .; D: TRBD2; V: TRBV7-6; CDR3: ASSLGTSGYQETQY
J: TRBJ1-1; size: .; D: .; V: TRBV18; CDR3: ASSPNNFPGTEAF
J: TRBJ2-5; size: .; D: TRBD2; V: TRBV25-1; CDR3: ASSVGGPGETQY
J: TRBJ1-3; size: .; D: .; V: TRBV19; CDR3: ASSILSGNTIY
J: TRBJ2-4; size: few; D: .; V: TRBV7-2; CDR3: ASRSPKNIQY
J: TRBJ1-1; size: .; D: .; V: TRBV6-6; CDR3: ASSYLAGWKAF
J: TRBJ1-1; size: .; D: TRBD1; V: TRBV4-1; CDR3: ASSQEAPTGWGTEAF
J: TRBJ2-2; size: .; D: TRBD2; V: TRBV10-1; CDR3: ASSERGGPNTGELF
J: TRBJ2-2; size: .; D: .; V: TRBV4-3; CDR3: ASSRRRGKDTGELF
J: TRBJ1-1; size: .; D: .; V: TRBV5-4; CDR3: ASSLPGRKNTEAF
J: TRBJ2-1; size: .; D: .; V: TRBV7-6; CDR3: ASSLRRGGTPYNEQF
J: TRBJ2-7; size: .; D: .; V: TRBV29-1; CDR3: SVGGNYEQY
J: TRBJ1-5; size: .; D: .; V: TRBV19; CDR3: ASSYLTREQPQH
J: TRBJ2-7; size: .; D: TRBD2; V: TRBV27; CDR3: ASSPLSGGGEQY
J: TRBJ2-5; size: .; D: TRBD2; V: TRBV10-3; CDR3: AISLGGGSETQY
J: TRBJ2-7; size: .; D: .; V: TRBV18; CDR3: ASSPDSSYEQY
J: TRBJ2-3; size: .; D: .; V: TRBV6-5; CDR3: ASSYSIRRVAQY
J: TRBJ1-3; size: .; D: .; V: TRBV7-9; CDR3: ASSDGVGWRTNIY
J: TRBJ2-7; size: .; D: TRBD1; V: TRBV10-3; CDR3: AISEPGLGQGGYEQY
J: TRBJ2-1; size: .; D: TRBD2; V: TRBV5-1; CDR3: ASSSRTSGRSRSYNEQF